This passage covers 18 T cell receptor beta chains from one sample sequenced in a study of OX40 agonist ivuxolimab in advanced cancers. The table came from immunoSEQ multiplex PCR; TCRdb's copy has only in-frame clones and leaves some out. The sample includes about 94,000 clones, roughly 84% of them seen just once. The source material was CD4+ or CD8+ T cells sorted from blood, sampled in a trial of the OX40 agonist ivuxolimab. These receptors all come from an adult with an advanced solid tumor such as melanoma, head and neck, liver or kidney cancer.

The J gene is TRBJ2-7, the V gene TRBV6-1, with 11 bases fitting TRBD2. The CDR3 is made up of 15 amino acids. Trimming cost V 4 bases and J 1 base; bases outside gene matches: 3. Germline loops: CDR1 MNHNS, CDR2 SASEGT. This chain's CDR3 is CASSASGGLSYEQYF. In nucleotides, the CDR3 is TGTGCCAGCAGTGCTAGCGGGGGGTTGTCCTACGAGCAGTACTTC.

V is TRBV18 and J is TRBJ2-5, with 9 bases identical to TRBD1. Germline lookup yields CDR1 KGHSH and CDR2 LQKENI. The CDR3 covers 15 residues. With V trimmed by 3 bases and J by 3 bases, 5 bases remained unmatched. CDR3 bases: TGTGCCAGCTCACCGGAGACAGGGGGTGAAGAGACCCAGTACTTC. Translating gives CASSPETGGEETQYF.

The J gene is TRBJ1-2, the V gene TRBV5-6; TRBD1 matches 9 bases. Germline CDR1 is SGHDT and CDR2 is YYEEEE. Losses at the gene ends were 1 base for V and 4 bases for J; bases not matched to a gene: 8. The CDR3 spans 16 residues. CDR3 loop: CASSLLGQGFSYGYTF. The CDR3 region has the DNA TGTGCCAGCAGCTTGTTGGGACAGGGTTTCTCCTATGGCTACACCTTC.

The chain carries TRBV5-1 and TRBJ2-7; 8 bases map to TRBD1. V was pared by 1 base and J by 5 bases, with 2 bases of the junction left unmatched. The CDR3 has 13 residues. CDR1 is SGHRS and CDR2 is YFSETQ in the germline V gene. CDR3 in DNA: TGCGCCAGCAGCTTGACAGGGGGTCACGAGCAGTACTTC. Encoded protein: CASSLTGGHEQYF.

The CDR3 coding sequence is TGTGCCTGGAGTACCTTATCAGGGGAAAGCGAAAAACTGTTTTTT. Residues: CAWSTLSGESEKLFF. This chain joins TRBV30 and TRBJ1-4, with TRBD1 as a possible D gene (6 bases). The CDR3 sequence is 15 residues long. V lost 2 bases, J lost 8 bases, and 18 bases lay in between. Germline CDR1 reads GTSNPN; CDR2 reads SVGIG (reference sequence).

The V gene is TRBV5-6, the J gene TRBJ2-1; D not resolved. Trimming stripped 5 bases from V and 2 bases from J, with 14 bases between. CDR3 length equals 15 residues. The germline V gene has CDR1 SGHDT and CDR2 YYEEEE. CDR3: CASRGSEDAYNEQFF. The CDR3 nucleotides are TGTGCCAGCAGGGGGTCAGAAGACGCCTACAATGAGCAGTTCTTC.

The chain uses TRBV7-2 and TRBJ1-2; 8 bases align to TRBD1. This CDR3 comprises 12 residues. The V gene's germline CDR1 is SGHTA and CDR2 FQGNSA. Trimming cost V 2 bases and J 8 bases; bases outside gene matches: 1. CDR3 sequence reads: CASSLRQGGYTF. The CDR3 DNA sequence: TGTGCCAGCAGCTTAAGACAGGGGGGCTACACCTTC. Filled out from reference TRBV7-2 and TRBJ1-2, the complete variable domain reads GAGVSQSPSNKVTEKGKDVELRCDPISGHTALYWYRQSLGQGLEFLIYFQGNSAPDKSGLPSDRFSAERTGGSVSTLTIQRTQQEDSAVYLCASSLRQGGYTFGSGTRLTVV.

The V and J genes are TRBV10-3 and TRBJ1-2; TRBD1 matches at 9 bases. The J segment lost 6 bases and the V segment lost 6 bases, leaving 14 bases of the junction unmatched. From germline, CDR1 is ENHRY and CDR2 SYGVKD. CDR3 length: 16 amino acids. This CDR3 reads CAISVESGQGVNGYTF. The CDR3 nucleotides are TGTGCCATCAGCGTGGAATCGGGACAGGGTGTTAATGGCTACACCTTC.

The V gene is TRBV27, the J gene TRBJ2-1; 9 bases are a match to TRBD2. CDR1 is MNHEY and CDR2 is SMNVEV in the germline V gene (reference sequence). V was pared by 5 bases and J by 7 bases, with 12 bases of the junction left unmatched. This CDR3 is built from 16 residues. In DNA, the CDR3 is TGTGCCAGCAGTCCCCGGACTAGCGCCTTTGGTAATGAGCAGTTCTTC. Residues: CASSPRTSAFGNEQFF.

The chain is built from TRBV29-1 and TRBJ1-4; possibly TRBD1 for D (5 bases). Trimming removed 6 bases at V and 6 bases at J, with 17 bases between. The CDR3 is 14 amino acids. Germline CDR1 reads SQVTM; CDR2 reads ANQGSEA. CDR3 sequence reads: CSVEGTSGDEKLFF. CDR3 nucleotide sequence: TGCAGCGTGGAGGGGACTTCGGGGGATGAAAAACTGTTTTTT.

The V call is TRBV5-1, the J call TRBJ2-7; D is perhaps TRBD1 (7 bases). The CDR3 length is 16 residues. The germline CDR1 and CDR2 sequences are SGHRS and YFSETQ. Trimming removed 2 bases at V and 5 bases at J, with 20 bases between. CDR3: CASSLSLGGGGHEQYF. CDR3 sequence (DNA): TGCGCCAGCAGCTTAAGTCTTGGCGGAGGGGGCCACGAGCAGTACTTC.

This clone was seen only a few times. The gene calls are TRBV7-8 and TRBJ2-7; D tentatively fits TRBD1 or TRBD2 (5 bases each). The V gene's germline CDR1 is SGHVS and CDR2 FQNEAQ. This CDR3 region has 14 residues. Deletions cut 1 base from V and 6 bases from J, with 13 bases between. The CDR3 bases are TGTGCCAGCAGCTTAGTCGCTGGGACCGGCGAGCAGTACTTC. This gives the protein CASSLVAGTGEQYF.

This chain uses TRBV28 with TRBJ2-7; D gene unclear. Trimming removed 6 bases at V and 5 bases at J, with 14 bases between. The CDR3 sequence is 13 residues long. Germline lookup yields CDR1 MDHEN and CDR2 SYDVKM. CDR3 in amino acids: CASSPRPKNEQYF. CDR3 nucleotide sequence: TGTGCCAGCAGCCCCCGGCCCAAGAACGAGCAGTACTTC.

This clone was observed a few times. The rearrangement joins TRBV19 to TRBJ1-1; no reliable D call. The germline V gene has CDR1 LNHDA and CDR2 SQIVND (reference sequence). The V gene lost 3 bases and the J gene lost 1 base, with 6 bases spanning the gap. The CDR3 extends over 13 amino acids. CDR3 in amino acids: CASSMTGNTEAFF. CDR3 nucleotides: TGTGCCAGTAGTATGACGGGGAACACTGAAGCTTTCTTT.

The chain employs TRBV5-4 and TRBJ2-5, with D possibly matching TRBD1 (7 bases). V was trimmed by 0 bases and J by 3 bases, leaving 12 bases between them. CDR3 size: 15 residues. Germline CDR1 reads SGHNT; CDR2 reads YYREEE (reference sequence). The CDR3 sequence: CASSLVPGGKETQYF. CDR3 DNA sequence: TGTGCCAGCAGCTTGGTCCCAGGGGGGAAAGAGACCCAGTACTTC.

The genes are TRBV10-2 and TRBJ1-1, with a possible D match to TRBD1 (5 bases). V was trimmed by 6 bases and J by 0 bases, leaving 14 bases between them. This CDR3 has 15 amino acids. Germline CDR1 is WSHSY and CDR2 is SAAADI. The CDR3 bases are TGCGCCAGCAGCCCGCCGACAGTCATGAACACTGAAGCTTTCTTT. It is translated as CASSPPTVMNTEAFF.

With regard to this clone: Other DNA sequences in this sample translate to the same CDR3. V and J are TRBV19 and TRBJ2-2; 11 bases match TRBD1. Germline CDR1 is LNHDA and CDR2 is SQIVND (reference sequence). The CDR3 consists of 15 residues. V shed 4 bases, J shed 6 bases, and the junction held 4 bases outside the gene matches. The CDR3 sequence is CASSRPGQGAGELFF. Here the CDR3 DNA reads TGTGCCAGTAGTAGGCCGGGACAGGGGGCCGGGGAGCTGTTTTTT.

The chain employs TRBV5-1 and TRBJ2-3; 9 bases are shared with TRBD2. Trimming took 3 bases from V and 2 from J; bases not matched to a gene: 7. The CDR3 runs to 16 residues. Germline CDR1 SGHRS, CDR2 YFSETQ. CDR3 bases: TGCGCCAGCAGCTCATTAGCGGGGGCTCTCACAGATACGCAGTATTTT. It encodes CASSSLAGALTDTQYF.